This is a list of T cell receptor beta chains from one sample in a study of blood T cells in healthy people across ages. TCRdb re-derived calls from the 5' RACE reads in MiXCR, one entry per CDR3 protein. The data show under 1,000,000 distinct CDR3 sequences, roughly 34% seen once. Sequencing was carried out using blood. The receptors shown here come from a man aged 18-30 years in good health. Each CDR3 is given with its conserved first and last residue. A D gene is named only where the DNA matches it firmly. Only part of the rows carry a size: once, few, many, or a class if the clone is expanded.

v_call	d_call	clone_size	j_call	cdr3_aa	cdr3_nt
TRBV4-1	TRBD1	once	TRBJ1-5	CASSQSVTRGLNQPQHF	TGCGCCAGCAGCCAAAGCGTTACCAGGGGGCTCAATCAGCCCCAGCATTTT
TRBV30	NA	few	TRBJ1-2	CAWSVDGWDGYTF	TGTGCCTGGAGTGTAGATGGGTGGGACGGCTACACCTTC
TRBV29-1	TRBD2	few	TRBJ2-3	CSVEWGLAGAGDTQYF	TGCAGCGTTGAGTGGGGACTAGCGGGGGCTGGAGATACGCAGTATTTT
TRBV20-1	NA	once	TRBJ1-4	CSARDLATNEKLFF	TGCAGTGCTAGAGATTTGGCTACTAATGAAAAACTGTTTTTT
TRBV4-3	NA	many	TRBJ2-7	CASSQVSSPRTYEQYF	TGCGCCAGCAGCCAAGTTTCAAGCCCCAGAACCTACGAGCAGTACTTC
TRBV14	NA	NA	TRBJ1-2	CASSQASGFGYTF	TGTGCCAGCAGCCAAGCATCGGGGTTTGGCTACACCTTC
TRBV7-9	NA	NA	TRBJ1-2	CASSSGYRADNYGYTF	TGTGCCAGCAGCTCGGGTTACAGGGCCGATAACTATGGCTACACCTTC
TRBV21-1	NA	NA	TRBJ2-7	CASSKGRQGSQDEQYF	TGTGCCAGCAGCAAAGGGAGGCAGGGTTCTCAGGACGAGCAGTACTTC
TRBV10-3	TRBD1	NA	TRBJ2-5	CAISNRDRVDEQYF	TGTGCCATCAGTAACCGGGACAGGGTTGATGAGCAGTACTTC
TRBV9	NA	NA	TRBJ1-1	CASSVEGGGIGEAFF	TGTGCCAGCAGCGTAGAAGGAGGGGGAATAGGTGAAGCTTTCTTT
TRBV7-2	NA	NA	TRBJ2-7	CVSSLFQGSSYEQYF	TGTGTCAGCAGCTTGTTCCAAGGTAGCTCCTACGAGCAGTACTTC
TRBV9	NA	many	TRBJ2-7	CASSVVGGEQYF	TGTGCCAGCAGCGTAGTTGGGGGAGAACAGTACTTC
TRBV27	NA	few	TRBJ1-1	CASSWGNEAFF	TGTGCCAGCAGTTGGGGGAATGAAGCTTTCTTT
TRBV5-1	NA	once	TRBJ2-1	CASSLGLETPFETQFF	TGCGCCAGCAGCTTGGGGCTAGAGACCCCCTTCGAGACCCAGTTCTTC
TRBV14	NA	many	TRBJ2-1	CASSQDLTWDGNEQFF	TGTGCCAGCAGCCAAGACCTGACTTGGGATGGCAATGAGCAGTTCTTC
TRBV5-5	NA	few	TRBJ2-3	CASSLGDANTQYF	TGTGCCAGCAGCTTGGGGGACGCCAATACGCAGTATTTT
TRBV7-2	NA	NA	TRBJ1-3	CASSFTGNTIYF	TGTGCCAGCAGCTTCACGGGAAACACCATATATTTT
TRBV5-5	NA	NA	TRBJ2-7	CASTKGVTNYNEQYF	TGTGCCAGCACCAAAGGTGTTACCAACTACAATGAGCAGTACTTC
TRBV4-3	NA	few	TRBJ1-1	CASSFRGSTEAFF	TGCGCCAGCAGCTTTAGGGGGTCCACTGAAGCTTTCTTT
TRBV7-9	TRBD1	once	TRBJ1-6	CASSKLLSTGANSPLHF	TGTGCCAGCAGCAAGCTTTTATCTACAGGGGCAAATTCACCCCTCCACTTT
TRBV20-1	NA	NA	TRBJ2-1	CSGREDSNNEQFF	TGCAGTGGACGTGAGGACAGTAACAATGAGCAGTTCTTC
TRBV9	NA	NA	TRBJ2-7	CASSGQEAQYF	TGTGCCAGCAGCGGCCAAGAGGCCCAGTACTTC
TRBV7-2	NA	many	TRBJ2-3	CASSLEHDGTDTQYF	TGTGCCAGCAGCTTAGAGCACGACGGAACAGATACGCAGTATTTT
TRBV7-2	TRBD1	NA	TRBJ1-6	CASSQGQGPPLHF	TGTGCCAGCAGCCAGGGACAGGGCCCACCCCTCCACTTT
TRBV7-2	NA	few	TRBJ2-1	CASTNRAGLRNEQFF	TGTGCCAGCACCAACCGGGCAGGCCTCAGGAATGAGCAGTTCTTC